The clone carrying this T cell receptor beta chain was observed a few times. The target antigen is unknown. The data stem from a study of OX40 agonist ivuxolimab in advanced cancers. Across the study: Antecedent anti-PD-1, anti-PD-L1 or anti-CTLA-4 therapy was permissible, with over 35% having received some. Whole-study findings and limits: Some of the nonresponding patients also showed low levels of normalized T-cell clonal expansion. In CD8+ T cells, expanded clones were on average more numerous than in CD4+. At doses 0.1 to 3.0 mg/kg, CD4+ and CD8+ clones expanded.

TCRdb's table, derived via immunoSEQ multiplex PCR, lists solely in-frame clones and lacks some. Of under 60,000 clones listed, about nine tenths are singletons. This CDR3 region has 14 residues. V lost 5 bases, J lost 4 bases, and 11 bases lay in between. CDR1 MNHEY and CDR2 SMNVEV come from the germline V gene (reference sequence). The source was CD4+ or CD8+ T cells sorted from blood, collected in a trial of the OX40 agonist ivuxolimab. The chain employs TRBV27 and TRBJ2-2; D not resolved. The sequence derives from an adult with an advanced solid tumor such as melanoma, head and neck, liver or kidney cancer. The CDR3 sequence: CASSARVSTGELFF. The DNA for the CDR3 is TGTGCCAGCAGTGCCCGAGTTTCCACCGGGGAGCTGTTTTTT.